This T cell receptor beta chain emerged from a study of memory CD4+ T cells and cytomegalovirus serostatus. Study details: Healthy Belgian adult donors included several CMV-positive and some 24 CMV-negative people.

Single viable CD3+CD4+CD8-CD45RO+ cells were sorted as the memory CD4+ T cells. Here immunoSEQ multiplex PCR was the method, and the copy in TCRdb shows in-frame clones only, minus some. The sample yields about 54,000 clones, roughly 79% seen once. The specimen was memory CD4+ T cells from blood. The TCR originated in an adult in good health and CMV-seronegative.

CDR3: CASSERASGGYNEQFF. The CDR3 DNA reads as TGTGCCAGCAGTGAAAGGGCTAGCGGGGGATACAATGAGCAGTTCTTC. V gene TRBV6-1 combines with J gene TRBJ2-1; 10 bases map to TRBD2. This CDR3 contains 16 residues. Germline-derived CDR1 and CDR2 are MNHNS and SASEGT. The V segment lost 2 bases and the J segment 4 bases; nucleotides outside the gene matches: 5.